This TCR beta chain was sequenced during a study of blood T cell repertoires in COVID-19. On the study more broadly: Whether acute or convalescent, the COVID-19 samples came from the United States, Italy and Spain.

Assay: immunoSEQ multiplex PCR; the TCRdb copy retains only in-frame clones and omits some. The table has about 130,000 clones, around 81% seen once. The trim removed 3 bases at V and 4 bases at J, leaving 1 base unmatched. CDR3 length: 15 residues. Germline CDR1 and CDR2: SGHDN and FVKESK. The sample was peripheral blood. This receptor was taken from a human donor in a cohort sampled during active COVID-19. The gene calls are TRBV14 and TRBJ2-1; 12 bases are shared with TRBD2. In DNA, the CDR3 is TGTGCCAGCAGCCAGGGACTAGCGGGTTACAATGAGCAGTTCTTC. This translates into CASSQGLAGYNEQFF.